The 12 T cell receptor beta chains below come from one sample, sequenced in a study of tumor and adjacent non-tumor tissue in lung cancer. The template was RNA from unsorted bulk tissue. Three rounds of nested PCR, following a modified ARM-PCR protocol, produced the TCRbeta library. TCRdb passed the multiplex PCR reads through MiXCR, listing each CDR3 protein once. This sample has 55,000 to 75,000 distinct CDR3 sequences; about 60% occur once, and the top ten carry 20% to 25%. Sample: lung tumor tissue. The receptors shown here come from a man aged 50-59 years with non-small cell lung cancer.

To note about this clonotype: Because it lacks the conserved phenylalanine or tryptophan at the end, this CDR3 is likely a read error. The chain has TRBV4-1 and TRBJ1-1, with D possibly matching TRBD1 (6 bases). Germline CDR1 is MGHRA and CDR2 is YSYEKL. This CDR3 contains 16 residues. The CDR3 DNA reads as TGCGCCAGCAGCCAAAATCTAACAGGGAAGAACACTGGAGCTTTCGTT. Translated, it gives CASSQNLTGKNTGAFV.

Remarks on this clonotype: This may be a read error, as it is one base from a much larger clone. The genes are TRBV23-1 and TRBJ1-2; D call uncertain. TRBV23-1 is an ORF, and what it does is uncertain. The V end was cut by 2 bases, the J end by 7 bases, with 14 bases between. CDR3 length equals 14 residues. The CDR3 region has the DNA TGCGCCAGCAGTCAACCTGGGCGGGCCCTTGGCTACACCTTC. Translating gives CASSQPGRALGYTF.

In regard to this clonotype: Relative to the germline gene, one junction end is altered; a read error may explain this. This chain connects TRBV11-2 to TRBJ2-2; TRBD2 might be the D (6 bases). This CDR3 has 15 residues. The germline V gene encodes CDR1 SGHAT and CDR2 FQNNGV. CDR3 loop: CANSNQLWDAGGLFF. The CDR3 bases are TGTGCCAACAGCAATCAACTATGGGATGCCGGGGGGCTGTTTTTT.

The chain combines TRBV20-1 with TRBJ1-5; TRBD1 might be the D (6 bases). V was cut by 1 base and J by 0 bases, with 16 bases left in between. CDR3 size: 17 residues. Per germline, CDR1 DFQATT and CDR2 SNEGSKA (reference sequence). The CDR3 region is CSARGGGDTSSNQPQHF. The CDR3 coding sequence is TGCAGTGCTAGAGGGGGAGGGGACACCAGTAGCAATCAGCCCCAGCATTTT.

The rearrangement joins TRBV24-1 to TRBJ1-2, with D hard to call. This CDR3 spans 13 amino acids. The germline gives CDR1 KGHDR, CDR2 SFDVKD. The germline V and J ends were trimmed by 6 bases and 7 bases, with 14 bases remaining between them. The CDR3 region has the DNA TGTGCCACCAGTAGTGCGGGTATTGTTGGCTACACCTTC. Translation: CATSSAGIVGYTF.

A word on this clonotype: An end of the junction does not agree with germline; a read error may underlie this. The rearrangement joins TRBV29-1 to TRBJ2-3; 13 nucleotides line up with TRBD2. The germline V gene encodes CDR1 SQVTM and CDR2 ANQGSEA. CDR3 size: 14 residues. The CDR3 region has the DNA TGCAGCGCTCGGACTAGCGGGAGTTTAGATACGCAGTTTTTT. This translates into CSARTSGSLDTQFF.

The chain links TRBV5-1 to TRBJ1-6; D remains unclear. Trimming removed 0 bases from V and 6 bases from J, with 10 bases in between. Germline-derived CDR1 and CDR2 are SGHRS and YFSETQ. The CDR3 spans 15 residues. DNA for the CDR3: TGCGCCAGCAGCTTGGAATGCCATCGTAATTCACCCCTCCACTTT. This translates into CASSLECHRNSPLHF.

The count of this clonotype is one. A much more abundant neighbour one base away suggests this may be a read error. V usage is TRBV20-1 and J usage is TRBJ2-5, with 9 bases matching TRBD2. V lost 2 bases and J lost 5; bases outside the gene matches: 3. Per the germline V gene, CDR1 is DFQATT and CDR2 is SNEGSKA (reference sequence). This CDR3 is built from 13 residues. CDR3 region: CSARLAGMETQYF. The CDR3 DNA follows: TGCAGTGCTAGACTAGCGGGAATGGAGACCCAGTACTTC.

Note on this clonotype: Germline and junction disagree at one end, which may indicate a read error. The V and J genes are TRBV10-2 and TRBJ2-1, with no clear D. This CDR3 is built from 14 residues. Germline assignment: CDR1 WSHSY and CDR2 SAAADI. The DNA of the CDR3 is TGCGCCAGCAGTGAGCAGAGCTCCTACAATGTGCAGTTCTTC. Its translation: CASSEQSSYNVQFF.

This clonotype was detected only a few times. This may be a read error: a much more frequent sequence differs by one nucleotide. The genes are TRBV11-1 and TRBJ2-7; no firm D call. The CDR3 has 13 residues. The germline gives CDR1 SGHAT, CDR2 FQDESV (reference sequence). CDR3: CAGSLGPLYKQYF. The CDR3 DNA reads TGTGCCGGCAGCTTAGGACCCCTCTACAAGCAGTACTTC.

As regards this clonotype: The germline gene is not matched at one end of the junction; a read error may be the cause. The rearrangement uses TRBV11-2 and TRBJ2-3, with D maybe TRBD1 (5 bases). The CDR3 spans 13 residues. Germline V gene sequence: CDR1 SGHAT, CDR2 FQNNGV. The CDR3 DNA is TGTCCCAGCAGCTTAGGGGCCGGAGATACGCGGTATTTT. Translation: CPSSLGAGDTRYF.

This chain joins TRBV20-1 and TRBJ2-7; 7 bases match TRBD1. The CDR3 is made up of 14 amino acids. In germline, CDR1 is DFQATT, CDR2 SNEGSKA (reference sequence). Trimming took 2 bases from V and 0 from J; bases not matched to a gene: 4. CDR3 DNA: TGCAGTGCTAGAAGGGACAGCAGCTCCTACGAGCAGTACTTC. Amino acid sequence: CSARRDSSSYEQYF.